These T cell receptor beta chains were read from a single sample in a study of cytomegalovirus exposure and HLA in healthy donors. The table came from immunoSEQ multiplex PCR; TCRdb's copy has only in-frame clones and leaves some out. This table holds roughly 280,000 clones, 86% found once. Source material: PBMCs. These receptors were taken from a young woman in good health and CMV-seronegative. Both conserved end residues are part of each CDR3. The D gene is left open where the match is weak. Clone size, where shown, is once, few, many, or a class for clones that have expanded.

TRBJ1-4 TRBV15 - - TGTGCCACCAGCAGAGATCACAGGGATCGTGAAAAACTGTTTTTT CATSRDHRDREKLFF
TRBJ1-2 TRBV2 - - TGTGCCAGCAGTGCGGACAGACTAAATTATGGCTACACCTTC CASSADRLNYGYTF
TRBJ1-1 TRBV11-2 - - TGTGCCAGCAGCTTAGACGGGAGATTGGGCACTGAAGCTTTCTTT CASSLDGRLGTEAFF
TRBJ1-2 TRBV6-5 - TRBD1 TGTGCCAGCAGCGAGCCCGGGACAGGGGTCTATGGCTACACCTTC CASSEPGTGVYGYTF
TRBJ2-7 TRBV6-5 - TRBD1 TGTGCCAGCAGTTACTCGACAGGGGATGTTGCCTACGAGCAGTACTTC CASSYSTGDVAYEQYF
TRBJ2-1 TRBV4-3 - - TGCGCCAGCAGCCAAGATAAGGAGGGGGCGAATGAGCAGTTCTTC CASSQDKEGANEQFF
TRBJ1-2 TRBV7-8 once - TGTGCCAGCAGAGAAGACAGAGCTAACTATGGCTACACCTTC CASREDRANYGYTF
TRBJ1-2 TRBV6-1 - TRBD1 TGTGCCAGCAGTGGAACCTTGACAGGGAACTATGGCTACACCTTC CASSGTLTGNYGYTF
TRBJ2-5 TRBV9 - - TGTGCCAGCAGCGCGTATCCCGAGACCCAGTACTTC CASSAYPETQYF
TRBJ2-6 TRBV6-1 - - TGTGCCAGCAGTGAACAAGGGGATGGGGCCAACGTCCTGACTTTC CASSEQGDGANVLTF
TRBJ2-5 TRBV6-5 - TRBD1 TGTGCCAGCAGTTACTCAGGGACAGTAGAGACCCAGTACTTC CASSYSGTVETQYF
TRBJ1-4 TRBV5-1 - - TGCGCCAGCAGCTTGGTAACAGGGCGGCCAACTAATGAAAAACTGTTTTTT CASSLVTGRPTNEKLFF
TRBJ2-7 TRBV30 - TRBD1 TGTGCCTGGAGCTTGGGACAGGGCTTTGGCGAGCAGTACTTC CAWSLGQGFGEQYF
TRBJ1-2 TRBV11-1 - - TGTGCCAGCAGCTTATCTCGGGAGTTTGGCTACACCTTC CASSLSREFGYTF
TRBJ2-7 TRBV28 - TRBD1 TGTGCCAGCAGGTCACAGGGGCGCTCCTACGAGCAGTACTTC CASRSQGRSYEQYF
TRBJ2-7 TRBV5-1 - TRBD1 TGCGCCAGCAGCTGGGGACAGGAAGACGAGCAGTACTTC CASSWGQEDEQYF
TRBJ2-1 TRBV9 once - TGTGCCAGCAGCGTAGGGTTGGTGTCAGACAATGAGCAGTTCTTC CASSVGLVSDNEQFF
TRBJ2-2 TRBV25-1 - - TGTGCCAGCAGTCAGGAGAACACCGGGGAGCTGTTTTTT CASSQENTGELFF
TRBJ2-5 TRBV11-3 - TRBD2 TGTGCCAGCAGCAGGCGGACTAGCGGGAGGGGAATGGAGACCCAGTACTTC CASSRRTSGRGMETQYF
TRBJ1-1 TRBV11-1 once - TGTGCCAGCAGCTTGACAGGTGGCTATACTGAAGCTTTCTTT CASSLTGGYTEAFF
TRBJ2-7 TRBV4-3 - - TGCGCCAGCAGCCAAGATCCAGACAGAAGATACGAGCAGTACTTC CASSQDPDRRYEQYF
TRBJ2-7 TRBV6-6 - TRBD1 TGTGCCAGCAGTTATGGGACAGGGGTCCCTTACGAGCAGTACTTC CASSYGTGVPYEQYF
TRBJ1-1 TRBV30 - TRBD1 TGTGCCTGGAGTACCGGGACAGGGTGGCTGAGAGGCACTGAAGCTTTCTTT CAWSTGTGWLRGTEAFF
TRBJ1-2 TRBV29-1 few TRBD1 TGCAGCGTTGAGACGGGACAGTCCTATGGCTACACCTTC CSVETGQSYGYTF
TRBJ2-3 TRBV27 - - TGTGCCAGCAGATTGATGGGGGCTAGCACAGATACGCAGTATTTT CASRLMGASTDTQYF
TRBJ2-7 TRBV5-1 - TRBD1 TGCGCCAGCAGCCACCGGGACAGGGGAAACGAGCAGTACTTC CASSHRDRGNEQYF
TRBJ2-7 TRBV10-3 few TRBD1 TGTGCCATCAGTGGAGGGACAGGGGACTCCTACGAGCAGTACTTC CAISGGTGDSYEQYF
TRBJ2-3 TRBV30 - - TGTGCCTTCCAACCCCCAGCGGCACTCAGCACAGATACGCAGTATTTT CAFQPPAALSTDTQYF
TRBJ2-3 TRBV25-1 once - TGTGCCAGCAGTGAATTCACCGGCGGGACCGCAGATACGCAGTATTTT CASSEFTGGTADTQYF
TRBJ1-3 TRBV18 - - TGTGCCAGCTCACGACCAGGGGCTGGAAACACCATATATTTT CASSRPGAGNTIYF
TRBJ2-7 TRBV4-3 - - TGCGCCAGCAGCCATGAGGGGGGGGGCACCTACGAGCAGTACTTC CASSHEGGGTYEQYF
TRBJ1-3 TRBV7-9 few TRBD1 TGTGCCAGCAGCAAGGGACAGGGGGCCATTGGCACCATATATTTT CASSKGQGAIGTIYF
TRBJ1-4 TRBV5-1 - - TGCGCCAGCAGCTTGCTGGGGCCAACTAATGAAAAACTGTTTTTT CASSLLGPTNEKLFF
TRBJ1-1 TRBV29-1 - - TGCAGCGCGGCGGGGCCGAGGGTTACTGAAGCTTTCTTT CSAAGPRVTEAFF
TRBJ2-5 TRBV27 - - TGTGCCAGCAGCTTAAGTTCGGGTAGCGGAATCGGCCAAGAGACCCAGTACTTC CASSLSSGSGIGQETQYF
TRBJ2-1 TRBV18 - TRBD2 TGTGCCAGCTCAGGATCCGGGACTAGCGGGGGGCTCTACAATGAGCAGTTCTTC CASSGSGTSGGLYNEQFF
TRBJ2-3 TRBV18 - TRBD2 TGTGCCAGCTCACCACCGGGAGGGTCTGGTGGAGATACGCAGTATTTT CASSPPGGSGGDTQYF
TRBJ2-7 TRBV5-1 - TRBD2 TGCGCCAGCAGCTCCGACCGGGGGGGTTCCGCGCGGGACCGTACCTACGAGCAGTACTTC CASSSDRGGSARDRTYEQYF
TRBJ2-3 TRBV19 - - TGTGCCAGTAGTATATCCTCGACTAGCACAGATACGCAGTATTTT CASSISSTSTDTQYF
TRBJ2-3 TRBV9 - TRBD2 TGTGCCAGCAGCGTCCGGGGGGGCATAACAGATACGCAGTATTTT CASSVRGGITDTQYF
TRBJ2-6 TRBV6-5 - - TGTGCCAGCAGTGTGGACAGCACTGGGGCCAACGTCCTGACTTTC CASSVDSTGANVLTF